This TCR beta chain was captured by sequencing in a study of T cells expressing NK-cell markers. TCRdb reworked the 5' RACE reads into one entry per CDR3 protein, no DNA. The sample shows roughly 390,000 distinct CDR3 sequences, and 9.5% to 12% sits with its ten largest clones. Germline CDR1 is SGHRS and CDR2 is YFSETQ. The length of the CDR3 is 15 residues. Input material: blood T cells: a sorted CD56 or NKG2C T cell subset, CD4+ or CD8+ T cells, or bulk PBMC T cells (not recorded which). This TCR derives from a woman in her forties or fifties in good health. The J gene is TRBJ1-4, the V gene TRBV5-1; TCRdb's D gene call, TRBD1, goes unchecked for lack of DNA. This CDR3 is CASSTGQSLNEKLFF.